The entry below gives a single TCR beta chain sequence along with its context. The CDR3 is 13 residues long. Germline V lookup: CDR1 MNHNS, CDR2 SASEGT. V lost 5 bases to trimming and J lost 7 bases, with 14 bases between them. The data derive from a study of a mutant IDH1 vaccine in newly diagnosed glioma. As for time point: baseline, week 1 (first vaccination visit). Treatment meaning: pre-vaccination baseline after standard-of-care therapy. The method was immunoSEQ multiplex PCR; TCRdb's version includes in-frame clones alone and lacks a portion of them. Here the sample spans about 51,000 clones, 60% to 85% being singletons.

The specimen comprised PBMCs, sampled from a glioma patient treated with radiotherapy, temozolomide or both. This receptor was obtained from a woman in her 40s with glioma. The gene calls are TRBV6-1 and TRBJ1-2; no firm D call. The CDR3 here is CASSPHQLGGYTF. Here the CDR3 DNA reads TGTGCCAGCAGTCCCCACCAGTTGGGTGGCTACACCTTC.